The T cell receptor beta chain described here comes from a study of cytomegalovirus exposure and HLA in healthy donors. General observations from the study: Most TCR sequences were uncommon, yet certain public TCRs appeared in many donors. Of the V segments, some could not be distinguished, including TRBV6-2 and TRBV6-3, and were excluded. Reports state that TCR beta sequences accurately predicted most subjects' HLA-A and HLA-B alleles.

Germline-derived CDR1 and CDR2 are LNHNV and YYDKDF (reference sequence). The CDR3 length is 13 residues. V gave up 5 bases and J gave up 15 bases, with 20 bases separating them. Nominally healthy donors provided the samples, though records likely missed some immune exposures. PCR involved 60 Vbeta and 13 Jbeta primers. Using immunoSEQ multiplex PCR, the repertoire was profiled, and TCRdb retains in-frame clones only, with some absent. The profile shows about 89,000 clones, about 89% of them singletons. A remark on this clone: Its matching antigen is unknown.

The receptor comes from a young man in good health and CMV-seropositive. This chain joins TRBV15 and TRBJ2-1, with D hard to call. The specimen was PBMCs. In nucleotides, the CDR3 is TGTGCCACCAGCCTCCCTTCTGTCGGGTATCGGTTCTTC. Translating it yields CATSLPSVGYRFF.